These 27 T cell receptor beta chains originate from one sample sequenced in a study of cytomegalovirus exposure and HLA in healthy donors. Assay used: immunoSEQ multiplex PCR; TCRdb lists only in-frame clones, some missing. The table includes some 70,000 clones, approximately 80% detected once. The sample taken for sequencing was PBMCs. Receptors originate from a young man in good health and CMV-seronegative.

The rearrangement links TRBV18 to TRBJ2-7; 11 bases match TRBD1. V shed 2 bases and J 6 bases; nucleotides not matched to a gene: 6. Germline lookup yields CDR1 KGHSH and CDR2 LQKENI. This CDR3 comprises 15 residues. The CDR3 region is CASSPAGQGAGEQYF. CDR3 bases: TGTGCCAGCTCACCAGCCGGACAGGGGGCGGGCGAGCAGTACTTC. The entire variable domain, with the rest obtained from reference TRBV18 and TRBJ2-7, is as follows: NAGVMQNPRHLVRRRGQEARLRCSPMKGHSHVYWYRQLPEEGLKFMVYLQKENIIDESGMPKERFSAEFPKEGPSILRIQQVVRGDSAAYFCASSPAGQGAGEQYFGPGTRLTVT.

This clone occurred many times. This sequence joins TRBV9 and TRBJ1-3; the D gene is possibly TRBD1 (6 bases). The length of the CDR3 is 15 residues. Germline values: CDR1 SGDLS, CDR2 YYNGEE. The V end lost 4 bases, the J end lost 3 bases, and 14 bases lay between the germline ends. CDR3 protein: CASSTQDSHGNTIYF. The CDR3 region has the DNA TGTGCCAGCAGCACTCAGGACAGCCATGGAAACACCATATATTTT.

To note about this clone: An end of the junction differs from the germline gene, which may be a read error. CDR3 DNA: TGTGCCAGCGGGCGAGTCAGGGAAGAGAGCCAGTACTTC. It codes for CASGRVREESQYF. This rearrangement joins TRBV27 to TRBJ2-5, with D perhaps TRBD1 (5 bases). The CDR3 has 13 residues. CDR1 and CDR2 from the germline V gene are MNHEY and SMNVEV (reference sequence).

This clone has just one count. In DNA form, the CDR3 reads TGTGCCAGCAGGACCCCGGGACTAGCGGGAGCGGGTCGCACCGGGGAGCTGTTTTTT. This translates into CASRTPGLAGAGRTGELFF. The V gene is TRBV27, the J gene TRBJ2-2; 14 nucleotides align to TRBD2. The CDR3 spans 19 residues. Germline lookup yields CDR1 MNHEY and CDR2 SMNVEV (reference sequence). The V segment lost 6 bases and the J segment 4 bases; nucleotides outside the gene matches: 13.

The chain links TRBV2 to TRBJ1-4; D gene uncertain. CDR1 and CDR2 (germline): SNHLY, FYNNEI. Between the trimmed V and J ends, which lost 8 bases and 4 bases, there was a span of 17 bases. There are 15 residues in the CDR3. The CDR3 region is CASGRWAAVNEKLFF. DNA for the CDR3: TGTGCCAGCGGGAGGTGGGCAGCCGTTAATGAAAAACTGTTTTTT.

CDR3 coding DNA: TGTGCCAGCACAGGACAGCCGAACACTGAAGCTTTCTTT. Protein sequence: CASTGQPNTEAFF. This chain uses TRBV6-1 with TRBJ1-1; D perhaps matches TRBD1 (6 bases). V was cut by 7 bases and J by 1 base, with 10 bases left in between. The CDR3 loop spans 13 amino acids. The germline V gene has CDR1 MNHNS and CDR2 SASEGT.

The chain carries TRBV29-1 and TRBJ1-2; D remains ambiguous. The V gene lost 3 bases and the J gene lost 8 bases, with 16 bases spanning the gap. The CDR3 sequence is 13 residues long. Looked up from germline, CDR1 is SQVTM and CDR2 is ANQGSEA. Here the CDR3 reads CSVEAGFTRGYTF. As DNA, the CDR3 is TGCAGCGTTGAGGCAGGCTTTACGCGAGGCTACACCTTC.

The chain carries TRBV5-1 and TRBJ2-1, with 10 bases fitting TRBD2. This CDR3 has 16 amino acids. V lost 5 bases and J lost 7; bases outside the gene matches: 12. The germline gives CDR1 SGHRS, CDR2 YFSETQ. CDR3: CASSSGAGGPRNEQFF. Here the CDR3 DNA reads TGCGCCAGCAGTTCCGGAGCGGGAGGGCCCCGGAATGAGCAGTTCTTC.

This clone has just a few counts. The genes are TRBV7-9 and TRBJ2-1; 8 bases match TRBD1. The CDR3 runs 17 residues. The germline V gene has CDR1 SEHNR and CDR2 FQNEAQ (reference sequence). V gave up 4 bases and J gave up 1 base; unmatched junction bases: 9. CDR3 in amino acids: CASSWQGQVGSYNEQFF. CDR3 coding DNA: TGTGCCAGCAGCTGGCAGGGACAGGTGGGTTCCTACAATGAGCAGTTCTTC.

This chain links TRBV7-2 with TRBJ1-5; a possible D gene is TRBD1 (5 bases). Germline values: CDR1 SGHTA, CDR2 FQGNSA. V was trimmed by 1 base and J by 6 bases, leaving 13 bases between them. The CDR3 is made up of 15 amino acids. CDR3 loop: CASSLGQGGSQPQHF. Here the CDR3 DNA reads TGTGCCAGCAGCTTAGGGCAGGGTGGTTCTCAGCCCCAGCATTTT.

The genes are TRBV11-3 and TRBJ2-1, with 11 bases that match TRBD2. The V segment lost 0 bases and the J segment 4 bases; nucleotides outside the gene matches: 8. Looked up from germline, CDR1 is SGHNT and CDR2 is YENEEA. CDR3 size: 18 residues. CDR3: CASSLDQGGTSGYNEQFF. CDR3 nucleotide sequence: TGTGCCAGCAGCTTAGATCAAGGAGGGACTAGCGGTTACAATGAGCAGTTCTTC.

The gene calls are TRBV6-1 and TRBJ1-5; D unresolved. The CDR3 runs to 15 residues. The V end was cut by 7 bases, the J end by 5 bases, with 18 bases between. Germline values: CDR1 MNHNS, CDR2 SASEGT. The CDR3 reads CASKGAAGRDQPQHF. CDR3 bases: TGTGCCAGCAAGGGAGCAGCTGGGAGGGATCAGCCCCAGCATTTT.

The chain employs TRBV28 and TRBJ2-2; the match to TRBD1 covers 8 bases. Trimming cost V 2 bases and J 7 bases; bases outside gene matches: 6. The V gene's germline CDR1 is MDHEN and CDR2 SYDVKM. This CDR3 is 15 amino acids long. In DNA form, the CDR3 reads TGTGCCAGCAGTTTAAGGACAGGGTATCTCGGGGAGCTGTTTTTT. It translates to CASSLRTGYLGELFF. Complete variable domain (other parts from reference TRBV28 and TRBJ2-2): DVKVTQSSRYLVKRTGEKVFLECVQDMDHENMFWYRQDPGLGLRLIYFSYDVKMKEKGDIPEGYSVSREKKERFSLILESASTNQTSMYLCASSLRTGYLGELFFGEGSRLTVL.

The gene calls are TRBV9 and TRBJ2-7; no clear D. CDR1 is SGDLS and CDR2 is YYNGEE in the germline V gene. CDR3 size: 17 residues. The ends were cut back, 4 bases at V and 6 bases at J, with 26 bases in the middle. This CDR3 reads CASSPSPPGRRATEQYF. CDR3 DNA sequence: TGTGCCAGCAGCCCCAGCCCCCCGGGTCGCCGTGCGACCGAGCAGTACTTC.

This clone was seen a handful of times. The chain employs TRBV27 and TRBJ2-2; D is possibly TRBD2 (7 bases). The V gene's germline CDR1 is MNHEY and CDR2 SMNVEV (reference sequence). V lost 7 bases and J 6 bases, leaving 15 bases between the germline ends. This CDR3 is built from 14 residues. CDR3 protein: CASTLGGDPGELFF. The CDR3 coding sequence is TGTGCCAGCACCTTAGGGGGGGATCCCGGGGAGCTGTTTTTT.

The chain joins TRBV11-3 to TRBJ2-1, with TRBD1 matching over 7 bases. Germline lookup yields CDR1 SGHNT and CDR2 YENEEA. Trimming took 5 bases from V and 0 from J; bases not matched to a gene: 1. There are 14 residues in the CDR3. The CDR3 nucleotides read TGTGCCAGCAGCCGACAGGGCTCCTACAATGAGCAGTTCTTC. This codes for CASSRQGSYNEQFF.

The chain is built from TRBV6-5 and TRBJ1-5; TRBD1 aligns across 8 bases. Germline CDR1 MNHEY, CDR2 SVGAGI. There are 15 residues in the CDR3. With 2 bases clipped from V and 7 bases from J, the junction kept 7 bases outside the gene matches. The CDR3 coding sequence is TGTGCCAGCAGTTACGCAGGGGGCGCAGGGCAGCCCCAGCATTTT. Its translation: CASSYAGGAGQPQHF.

This clone was recorded a few times. The chain recombines TRBV9 with TRBJ2-7, with D possibly matching TRBD2 (5 bases). The germline gives CDR1 SGDLS, CDR2 YYNGEE. V lost 4 bases to trimming and J lost 0 bases, with 17 bases between them. The CDR3 spans 16 residues. CDR3 nucleotides: TGTGCCAGCAGCTCCGGACTTGAAAGCAGCTCCTACGAGCAGTACTTC. Encoded protein: CASSSGLESSSYEQYF. Variable domain in full (rest from reference TRBV9 and TRBJ2-7): DSGVTQTPKHLITATGQRVTLRCSPRSGDLSVYWYQQSLDQGLQFLIQYYNGEERAKGNILERFSAQQFPDLHSELNLSSLELGDSALYFCASSSGLESSSYEQYFGPGTRLTVT.

The chain couples TRBV28 to TRBJ1-1; the match to TRBD1 covers 7 bases. Looked up from germline, CDR1 is MDHEN and CDR2 is SYDVKM. This CDR3 is built from 16 residues. The trim removed 8 bases at V and 6 bases at J, leaving 18 bases unmatched. The CDR3 loop is CASLPGGDRVFPEAFF. The CDR3 DNA is TGTGCCAGCCTCCCGGGTGGAGACAGGGTGTTCCCTGAAGCTTTCTTT.

J is TRBJ1-2 and V is TRBV11-3; 8 positions match TRBD1. Germline CDR1 SGHNT, CDR2 YENEEA. CDR3 length: 11 amino acids. V dropped 5 bases and J dropped 13; count of bases not matched to a gene: 6. CDR3: CASSGDRLITF. The CDR3 DNA sequence: TGTGCCAGCAGCGGGGACAGGCTGATCACCTTC.

V gene TRBV4-2 combines with J gene TRBJ1-5; the D gene is possibly TRBD1 (5 bases). The CDR3 totals 13 residues. Deletions cut 4 bases from V and 7 bases from J, with 11 bases between. CDR1 and CDR2 from the germline V gene are LGHNA and YNFKEQ. In DNA, the CDR3 is TGTGCCAGCAGCCTTAGCAGGGAACAGCCCCAGCATTTT. Protein product: CASSLSREQPQHF.

The chain recombines TRBV7-2 with TRBJ2-5; 8 bases line up with TRBD2. Trimming took 2 bases from V and 5 from J; bases not matched to a gene: 10. Germline V gives CDR1 SGHTA, CDR2 FQGNSA. The CDR3 runs 16 residues. CDR3 protein: CASSLIGGGSWETQYF. The CDR3 DNA follows: TGTGCCAGCAGCTTAATCGGGGGGGGCAGTTGGGAGACCCAGTACTTC.

The genes are TRBV28 and TRBJ2-1; the D is unclear. This CDR3 has 13 amino acids. From germline, CDR1 is MDHEN and CDR2 SYDVKM. Trimming cost V 1 base and J 8 bases, with 9 bases left between them. CDR3 sequence: CASSLSLRYEQFF. The CDR3 DNA is TGTGCCAGCAGTTTATCCTTGAGGTATGAGCAGTTCTTC.

The V and J genes are TRBV28 and TRBJ1-6, with 7 nucleotides matching TRBD1. The CDR3 has 14 residues. V was clipped by 4 bases and J by 7 bases; unmatched bases: 4. The germline gives CDR1 MDHEN, CDR2 SYDVKM. The CDR3 here is CASSSGQDNSPLHF. DNA of the CDR3: TGTGCCAGCAGTTCCGGACAGGACAATTCACCCCTCCACTTT.

The CDR3 DNA reads TGTGCCAGTAGTACCTCGTACAATGAGCAGTTCTTC. It encodes CASSTSYNEQFF. This chain connects TRBV19 to TRBJ2-1; D is unclear. CDR1 and CDR2 from the germline V gene are LNHDA and SQIVND (reference sequence). CDR3 length: 12 amino acids. Trimming took 4 bases from V and 4 from J, leaving 5 bases between them.

This clone was seen a handful of times. The chain recombines TRBV4-1 with TRBJ1-2; weak D call: TRBD1 (5 bases). CDR3 length: 17 amino acids. The V and J ends lost 0 bases and 3 bases respectively, with 17 bases between them. Germline V gene sequence: CDR1 MGHRA, CDR2 YSYEKL. CDR3 region: CASSQDFTIGRDYGYTF. The CDR3 DNA reads TGCGCCAGCAGCCAAGATTTCACAATCGGCAGGGACTATGGCTACACCTTC.

The genes are TRBV7-3 and TRBJ1-1, with TRBD1 matching over 7 bases. Trimming removed 1 base from V and 11 bases from J; junction bases left unmatched: 4. The V gene's germline CDR1 is SGHTA and CDR2 FQGTGA. This CDR3 has 12 residues. This chain's CDR3 is CASSLKGTAAFF. In DNA form, the CDR3 reads TGTGCCAGCAGCTTAAAAGGGACAGCTGCTTTCTTT.